This record looks at one T cell receptor (beta chain) sequence and its context. These data belong to a study of OX40 agonist ivuxolimab in advanced cancers. The wider study: Males comprised about 78% of the group, whose mean age was roughly 60 years (range 23 to 79). Three patients got partial responses; one had hepatocellular carcinoma and two had cutaneous melanoma.

Germline CDR1 LGHNA, CDR2 YNFKEQ. CDR3 size: 18 residues. Trimming removed 0 bases from V and 7 bases from J, with 22 bases in between. TCRdb's table, derived via immunoSEQ multiplex PCR, lists solely in-frame clones and lacks some. The sample holds approximately 44,000 clones; 85% to 95% are singletons and the top ten take roughly 15%. The clonotype was recovered from an adult with an advanced solid tumor such as melanoma, head and neck, liver or kidney cancer. J is TRBJ2-1 and V is TRBV4-2, with D uncertain. Source: CD4+ or CD8+ T cells sorted from blood, taken in a trial of the OX40 agonist ivuxolimab. The CDR3 region has the DNA TGTGCCAGCAGCCAAGATTTGGAAGCGCGCCCTTTTTCGAATGAGCAGTTCTTC. It translates to CASSQDLEARPFSNEQFF.